This T cell receptor beta chain is drawn from a study of blood T cell repertoires in COVID-19. Study at large: COVID-19 samples, acute and convalescent, were from the United States, Italy and Spain. In each case, the material was cDNA or gDNA derived from T cells, B-cell-depleted T cells, or PBMCs.

In the original analysis: Estimated nucleated cell counts came from reference gene primer amplification. The repertoire was sequenced with immunoSEQ multiplex PCR; TCRdb's copy has only in-frame clones and lacks some. V and J calls and clone size are given by that table; D and trimming were obtained from the DNA. The profile shows some 250,000 clones, 81% of them singletons. During active infection, Seattle patients enrolled and were then monitored through disease. Sequenced sample: peripheral blood. The source is an elderly woman with COVID-19, enrolled during active disease.

The CDR3 DNA reads as TGTGCCAGCAGTTTTCAGGGCTATGGGAATCAGCCCCAGCATTTT. Its translation is CASSFQGYGNQPQHF. V usage is TRBV27 and J usage is TRBJ1-5; weak D call: TRBD1 (5 bases). The CDR3 is 15 residues long. Trimming shortened V by 3 bases and J by 4 bases, and 13 bases separated the two germline ends. Germline CDR1 MNHEY, CDR2 SMNVEV (reference sequence).